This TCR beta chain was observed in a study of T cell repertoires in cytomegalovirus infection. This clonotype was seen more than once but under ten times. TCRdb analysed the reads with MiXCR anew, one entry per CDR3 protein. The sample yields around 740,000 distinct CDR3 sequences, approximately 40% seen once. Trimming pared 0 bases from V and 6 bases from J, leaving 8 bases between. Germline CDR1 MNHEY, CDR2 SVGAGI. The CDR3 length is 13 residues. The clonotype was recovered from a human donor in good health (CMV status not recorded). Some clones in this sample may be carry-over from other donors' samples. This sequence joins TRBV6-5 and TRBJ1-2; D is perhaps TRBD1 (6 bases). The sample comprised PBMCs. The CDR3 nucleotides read TGTGCCAGCAGTTACTCGAGGGGGGATGGCTACACCTTC. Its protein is CASSYSRGDGYTF.